Included here is one T cell receptor (beta chain) sequence, with context. What it binds is unknown. The CDR3 is 15 amino acids. Germline V gene sequence: CDR1 SGHRS, CDR2 YFSETQ. V dropped 4 bases and J dropped 4 bases, with 15 bases sitting between them. The data originate from a study of shared clonotypes between healthy human individuals. About the research overall: There were three CD4 naive, three CD4 memory, two CD8 naive and one CD8 memory plates per donor. General study points: Sorted-subset samples were not fully sequenced, rarefaction indicated. Among non-shared clonotypes, generation probabilities were lower than among those shared by all four donors. The sharing of around 5% of naive CD4 clonotypes was seen across a handful of donors.

Libraries were prepared by immunoSEQ multiplex PCR; TCRdb keeps only in-frame clonotypes and omits some of them. The data contain 1,500,000 or so clones, over 95% of them seen just once; the ten biggest clones take up over 1%. V and J are TRBV5-1 and TRBJ2-1, with D perhaps TRBD1 (6 bases). This TCR came from a man aged 25-40 years in good health. Material: naive CD4+ T cells sorted from blood. Stated subset: CD45RA+ positively selected. The CDR3 nucleotides are TGCGCCAGCAGCCCTGAGACAGGTATTTACAATGAGCAGTTCTTC. This codes for CASSPETGIYNEQFF.